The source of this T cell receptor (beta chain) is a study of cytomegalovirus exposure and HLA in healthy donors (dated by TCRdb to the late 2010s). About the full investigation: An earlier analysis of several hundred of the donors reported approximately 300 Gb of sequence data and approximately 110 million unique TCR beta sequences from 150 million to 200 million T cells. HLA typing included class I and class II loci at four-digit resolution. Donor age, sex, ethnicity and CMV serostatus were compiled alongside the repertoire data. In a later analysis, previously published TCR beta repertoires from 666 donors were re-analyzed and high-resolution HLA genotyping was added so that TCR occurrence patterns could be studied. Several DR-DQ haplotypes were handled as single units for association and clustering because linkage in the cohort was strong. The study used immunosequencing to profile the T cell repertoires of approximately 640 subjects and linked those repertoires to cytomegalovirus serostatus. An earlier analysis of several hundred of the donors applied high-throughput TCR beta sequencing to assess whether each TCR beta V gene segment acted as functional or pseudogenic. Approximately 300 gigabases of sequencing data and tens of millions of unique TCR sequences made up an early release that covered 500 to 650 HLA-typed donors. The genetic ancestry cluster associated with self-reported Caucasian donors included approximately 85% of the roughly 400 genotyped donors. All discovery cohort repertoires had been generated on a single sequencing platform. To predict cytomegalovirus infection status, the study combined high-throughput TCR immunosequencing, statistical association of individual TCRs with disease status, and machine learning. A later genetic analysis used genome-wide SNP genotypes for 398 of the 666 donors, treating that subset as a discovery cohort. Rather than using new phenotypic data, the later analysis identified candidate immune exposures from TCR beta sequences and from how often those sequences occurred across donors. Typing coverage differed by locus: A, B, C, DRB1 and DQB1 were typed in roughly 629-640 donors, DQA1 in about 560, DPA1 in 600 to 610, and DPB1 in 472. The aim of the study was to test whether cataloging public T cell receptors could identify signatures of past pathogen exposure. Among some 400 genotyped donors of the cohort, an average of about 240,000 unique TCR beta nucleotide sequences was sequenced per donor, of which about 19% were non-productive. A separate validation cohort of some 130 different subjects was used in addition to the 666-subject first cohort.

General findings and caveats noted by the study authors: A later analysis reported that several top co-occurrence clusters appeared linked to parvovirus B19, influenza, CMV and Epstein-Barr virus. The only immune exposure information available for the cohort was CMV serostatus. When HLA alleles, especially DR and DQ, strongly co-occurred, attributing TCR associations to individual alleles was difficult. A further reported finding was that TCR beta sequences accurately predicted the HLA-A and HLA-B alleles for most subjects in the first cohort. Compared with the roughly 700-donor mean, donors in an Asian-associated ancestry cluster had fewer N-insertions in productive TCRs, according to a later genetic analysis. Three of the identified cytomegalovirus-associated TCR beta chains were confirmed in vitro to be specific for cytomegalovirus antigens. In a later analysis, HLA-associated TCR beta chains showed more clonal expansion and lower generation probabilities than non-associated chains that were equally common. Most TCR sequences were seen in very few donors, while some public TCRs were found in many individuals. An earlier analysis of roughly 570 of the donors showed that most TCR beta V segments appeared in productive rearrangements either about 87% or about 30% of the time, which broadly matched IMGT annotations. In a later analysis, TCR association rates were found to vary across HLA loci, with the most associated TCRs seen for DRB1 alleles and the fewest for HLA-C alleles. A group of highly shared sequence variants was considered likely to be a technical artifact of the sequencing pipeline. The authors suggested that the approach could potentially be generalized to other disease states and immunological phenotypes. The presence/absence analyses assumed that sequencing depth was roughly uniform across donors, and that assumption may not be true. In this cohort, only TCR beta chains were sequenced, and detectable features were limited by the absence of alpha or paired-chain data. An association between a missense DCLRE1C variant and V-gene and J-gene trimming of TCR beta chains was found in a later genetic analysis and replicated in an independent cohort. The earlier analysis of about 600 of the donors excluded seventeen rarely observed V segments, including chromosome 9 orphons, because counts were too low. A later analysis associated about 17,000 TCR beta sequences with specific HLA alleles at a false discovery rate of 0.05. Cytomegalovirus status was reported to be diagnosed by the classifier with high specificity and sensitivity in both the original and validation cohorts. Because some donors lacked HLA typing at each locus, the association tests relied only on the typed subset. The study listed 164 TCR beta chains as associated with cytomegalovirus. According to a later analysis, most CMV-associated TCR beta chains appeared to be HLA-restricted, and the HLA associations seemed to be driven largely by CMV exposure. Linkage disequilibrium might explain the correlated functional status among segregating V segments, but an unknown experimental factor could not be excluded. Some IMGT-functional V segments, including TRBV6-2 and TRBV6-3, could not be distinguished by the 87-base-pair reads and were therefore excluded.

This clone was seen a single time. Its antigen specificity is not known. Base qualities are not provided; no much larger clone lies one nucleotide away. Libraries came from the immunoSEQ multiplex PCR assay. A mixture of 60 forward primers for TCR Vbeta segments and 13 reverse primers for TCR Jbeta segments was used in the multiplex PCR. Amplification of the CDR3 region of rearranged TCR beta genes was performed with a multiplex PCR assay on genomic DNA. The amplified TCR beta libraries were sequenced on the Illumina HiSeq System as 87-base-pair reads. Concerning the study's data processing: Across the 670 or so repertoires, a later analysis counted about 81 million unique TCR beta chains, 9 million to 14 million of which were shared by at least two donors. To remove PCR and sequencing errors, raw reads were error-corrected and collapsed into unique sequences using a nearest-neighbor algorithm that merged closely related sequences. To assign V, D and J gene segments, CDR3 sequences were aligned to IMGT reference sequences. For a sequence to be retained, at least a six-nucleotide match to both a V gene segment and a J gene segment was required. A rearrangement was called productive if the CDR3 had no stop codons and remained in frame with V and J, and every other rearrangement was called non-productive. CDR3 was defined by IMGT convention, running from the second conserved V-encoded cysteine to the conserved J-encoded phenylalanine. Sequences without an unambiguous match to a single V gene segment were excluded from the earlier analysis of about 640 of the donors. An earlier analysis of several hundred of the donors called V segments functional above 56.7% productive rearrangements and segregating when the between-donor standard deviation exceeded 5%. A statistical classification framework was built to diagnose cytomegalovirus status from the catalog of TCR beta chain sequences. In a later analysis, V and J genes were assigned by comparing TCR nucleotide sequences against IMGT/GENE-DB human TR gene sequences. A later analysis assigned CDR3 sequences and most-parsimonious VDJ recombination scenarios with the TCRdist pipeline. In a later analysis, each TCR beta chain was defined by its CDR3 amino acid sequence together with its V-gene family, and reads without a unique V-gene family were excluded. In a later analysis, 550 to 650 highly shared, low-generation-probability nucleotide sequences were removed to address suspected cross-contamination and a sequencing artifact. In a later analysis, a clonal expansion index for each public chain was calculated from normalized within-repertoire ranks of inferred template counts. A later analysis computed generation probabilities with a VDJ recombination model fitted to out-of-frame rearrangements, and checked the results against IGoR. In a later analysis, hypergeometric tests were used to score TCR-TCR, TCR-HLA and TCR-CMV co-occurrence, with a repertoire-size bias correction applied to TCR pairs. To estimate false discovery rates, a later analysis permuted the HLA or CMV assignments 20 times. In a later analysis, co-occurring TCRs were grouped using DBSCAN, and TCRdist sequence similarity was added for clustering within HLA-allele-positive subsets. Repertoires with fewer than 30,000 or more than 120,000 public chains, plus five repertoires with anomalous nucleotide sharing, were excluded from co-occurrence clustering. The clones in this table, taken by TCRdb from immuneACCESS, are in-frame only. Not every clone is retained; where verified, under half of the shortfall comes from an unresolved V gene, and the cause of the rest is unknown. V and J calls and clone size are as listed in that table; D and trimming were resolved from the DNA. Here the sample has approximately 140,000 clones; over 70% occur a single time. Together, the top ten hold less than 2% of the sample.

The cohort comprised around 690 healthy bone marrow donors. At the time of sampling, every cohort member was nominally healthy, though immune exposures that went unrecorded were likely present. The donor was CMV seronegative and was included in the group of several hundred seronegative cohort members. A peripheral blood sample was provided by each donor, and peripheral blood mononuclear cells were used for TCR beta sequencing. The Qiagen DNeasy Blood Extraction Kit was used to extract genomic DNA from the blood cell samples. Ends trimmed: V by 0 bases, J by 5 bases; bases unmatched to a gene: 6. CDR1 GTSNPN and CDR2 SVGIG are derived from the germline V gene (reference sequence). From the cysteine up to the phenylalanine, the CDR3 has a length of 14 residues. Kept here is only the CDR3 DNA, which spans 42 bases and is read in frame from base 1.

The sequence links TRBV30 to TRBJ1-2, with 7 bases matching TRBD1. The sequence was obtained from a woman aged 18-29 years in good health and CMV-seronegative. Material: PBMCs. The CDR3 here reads CAWSVPPGGYGYTF. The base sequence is TGTGCCTGGAGTGTACCTCCAGGGGGGTATGGCTACACCTTC.